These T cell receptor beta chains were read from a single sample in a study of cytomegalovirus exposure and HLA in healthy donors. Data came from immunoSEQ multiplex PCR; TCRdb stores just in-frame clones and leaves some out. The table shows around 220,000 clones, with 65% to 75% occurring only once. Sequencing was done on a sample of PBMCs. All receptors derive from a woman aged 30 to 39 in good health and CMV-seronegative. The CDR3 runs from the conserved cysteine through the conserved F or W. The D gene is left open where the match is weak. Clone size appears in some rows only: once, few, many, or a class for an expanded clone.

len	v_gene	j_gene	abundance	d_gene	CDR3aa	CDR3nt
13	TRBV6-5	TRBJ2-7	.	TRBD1	CASRPGQTYEQYF	TGTGCCAGCAGACCGGGACAGACCTACGAGCAGTACTTC
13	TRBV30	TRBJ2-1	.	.	CAWSGGRYNEQFF	TGTGCCTGGAGTGGAGGCAGATACAATGAGCAGTTCTTC
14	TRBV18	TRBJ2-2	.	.	CASSPALNTGELFF	TGTGCCAGCTCACCGGCCCTGAACACCGGGGAGCTGTTTTTT
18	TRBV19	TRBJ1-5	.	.	CASSILRAGQPSNQPQHF	TGTGCCAGTAGTATCCTCCGTGCCGGACAGCCTAGCAATCAGCCCCAGCATTTT
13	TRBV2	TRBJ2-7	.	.	CASAEGILYEQYF	TGTGCCAGCGCTGAGGGCATCCTCTACGAGCAGTACTTC
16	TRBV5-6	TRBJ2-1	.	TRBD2	CASSLRSTGGNNEQFF	TGTGCCAGCAGCTTGAGGAGTACGGGGGGGAACAATGAGCAGTTCTTC
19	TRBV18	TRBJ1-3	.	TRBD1	CASSFSGQGLSGSGNTIYF	TGTGCCAGCTCTTTTTCGGGACAGGGCCTGTCGGGCTCTGGAAACACCATATATTTT
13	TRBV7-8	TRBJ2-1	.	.	CASSLISYNEQFF	TGTGCCAGCAGCTTAATCAGTTACAATGAGCAGTTCTTC
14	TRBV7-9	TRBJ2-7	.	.	CASSVVESLGEQYF	TGTGCCAGCAGCGTCGTGGAGTCCCTTGGCGAGCAGTACTTC
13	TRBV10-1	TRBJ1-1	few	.	CASSEQGNTEAFF	TGCGCCAGCAGTGAACAGGGAAACACTGAAGCTTTCTTT
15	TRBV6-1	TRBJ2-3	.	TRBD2	CASSRLAGNTDTQYF	TGTGCCAGCAGCAGACTAGCGGGAAACACAGATACGCAGTATTTT
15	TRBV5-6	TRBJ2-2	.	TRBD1	CASSSGTGNTGELFF	TGTGCCAGCAGCTCAGGGACAGGGAACACCGGGGAGCTGTTTTTT
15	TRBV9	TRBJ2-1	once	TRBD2	CASSASGGSYNEQFF	TGTGCCAGCAGCGCTAGCGGGGGCTCCTACAATGAGCAGTTCTTC
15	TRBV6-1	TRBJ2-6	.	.	CASRSGVAGANVLTF	TGTGCCAGCAGATCAGGGGTGGCTGGGGCCAACGTCCTGACTTTC
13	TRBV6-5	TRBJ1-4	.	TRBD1	CATWTGMDEKLFF	TGTGCCACCTGGACAGGGATGGATGAAAAACTGTTTTTT
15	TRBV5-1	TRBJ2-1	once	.	CASSLGWRVYNEQFF	TGCGCCAGCAGCTTGGGTTGGCGGGTCTACAATGAGCAGTTCTTC
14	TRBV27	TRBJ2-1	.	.	CASSLTGPYNEQFF	TGTGCCAGCAGTTTGACAGGACCCTACAATGAGCAGTTCTTC
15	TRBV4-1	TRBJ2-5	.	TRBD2	CASSPGAETSETQYF	TGCGCCAGCAGCCCGGGGGCGGAGACTAGCGAAACCCAGTACTTC
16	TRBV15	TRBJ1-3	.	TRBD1	CATSREQGAGGNTIYF	TGTGCCACCAGCAGAGAACAGGGGGCAGGTGGAAACACCATATATTTT
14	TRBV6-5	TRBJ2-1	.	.	CASSYRGRNNEQFF	TGTGCCAGCAGTTACAGGGGTCGGAACAATGAGCAGTTCTTC
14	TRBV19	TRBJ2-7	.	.	CASSALGGPYEQYF	TGTGCCAGTAGTGCCCTGGGGGGTCCCTACGAGCAGTACTTC
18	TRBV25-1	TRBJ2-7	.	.	CASSEYFGQGPLGGGQYF	TGTGCCAGCAGTGAATATTTTGGGCAGGGGCCATTAGGAGGAGGGCAGTACTTC
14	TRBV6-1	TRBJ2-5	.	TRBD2	CASSEIGLAGTQYF	TGTGCCAGCAGTGAAATCGGGTTAGCGGGGACCCAGTACTTC
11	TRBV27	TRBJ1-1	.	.	CATLTNTEAFF	TGTGCCACCCTAACGAACACTGAAGCTTTCTTT
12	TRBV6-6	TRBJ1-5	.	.	CASSYSREDPHF	TGTGCAAGTAGTTATTCGAGGGAGGATCCACATTTT
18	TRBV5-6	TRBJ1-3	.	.	CASSLGVLQVDSGNTIYF	TGTGCCAGCAGCTTGGGTGTCCTACAGGTGGACTCTGGAAACACCATATATTTT
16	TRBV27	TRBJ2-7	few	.	CASTSTGFGLVSEQYF	TGTGCCAGCACGTCCACAGGGTTTGGTCTTGTCTCCGAGCAGTACTTC
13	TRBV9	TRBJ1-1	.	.	CASSIQGSTEAFF	TGTGCCAGCAGCATACAGGGCAGCACTGAAGCTTTCTTT
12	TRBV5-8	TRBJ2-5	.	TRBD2	CASSPGRREQYF	TGTGCCAGCAGCCCGGGACGGCGGGAGCAGTACTTC
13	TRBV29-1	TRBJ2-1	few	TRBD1	CSVLRQGYNEQFF	TGCAGCGTTCTTAGACAGGGCTACAATGAGCAGTTCTTC
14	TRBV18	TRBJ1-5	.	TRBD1	CASSPGQGNQPQHF	TGTGCCAGCTCACCGGGACAGGGTAATCAGCCCCAGCATTTT
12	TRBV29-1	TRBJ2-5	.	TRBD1	CSGTGGGETQYF	TGCAGCGGCACAGGGGGCGGGGAGACCCAGTACTTC
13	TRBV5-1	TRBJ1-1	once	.	CASSLDSAAEAFF	TGCGCCAGCAGCTTGGATTCGGCGGCCGAAGCTTTCTTT
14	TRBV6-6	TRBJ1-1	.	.	CASSYSNTGTEAFF	TGTGCCAGCAGTTACTCGAATACGGGAACTGAAGCTTTCTTT
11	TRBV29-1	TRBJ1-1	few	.	CSVDKGTEAFF	TGCAGCGTTGACAAGGGGACTGAAGCTTTCTTT
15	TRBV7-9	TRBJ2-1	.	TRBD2	CASSLGTSGGFEQFF	TGTGCCAGCAGCTTAGGGACTAGCGGGGGCTTTGAGCAGTTCTTC
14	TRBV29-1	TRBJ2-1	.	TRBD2	CSGTRGGRETEQFF	TGCAGCGGGACCCGTGGAGGGCGGGAGACTGAGCAGTTCTTC
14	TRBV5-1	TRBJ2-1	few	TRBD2	CASTPGGARNEQFF	TGCGCCAGCACACCGGGAGGAGCTCGGAATGAGCAGTTCTTC
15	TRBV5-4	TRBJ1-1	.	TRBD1	CASSRDRGMGTEAFF	TGTGCCAGCAGCCGAGACAGGGGGATGGGCACTGAAGCTTTCTTT
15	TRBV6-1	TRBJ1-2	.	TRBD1	CASNDARTGKYGYTF	TGTGCCAGCAACGATGCGCGGACAGGGAAATATGGCTACACCTTC
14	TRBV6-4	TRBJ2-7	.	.	CASSETGTSPEQYF	TGTGCCAGCAGTGAAACCGGGACAAGCCCCGAGCAGTACTTC
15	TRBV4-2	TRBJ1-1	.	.	CASSQGGGVNTEAFF	TGTGCCAGCAGCCAAGGAGGAGGAGTGAACACTGAAGCTTTCTTT
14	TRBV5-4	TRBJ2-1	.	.	CASSGGRIYNEQFF	TGTGCCAGCAGCGGAGGACGCATTTACAATGAGCAGTTCTTC
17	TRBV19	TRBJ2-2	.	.	CASSSGTSTANTGELFF	TGTGCCAGTAGTAGTGGGACATCGACTGCGAACACCGGGGAGCTGTTTTTT
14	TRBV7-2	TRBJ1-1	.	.	CASSPRGGNTEAFF	TGTGCCAGCAGCCCTCGGGGAGGGAACACTGAAGCTTTCTTT
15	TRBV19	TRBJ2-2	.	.	CASSIASLNTGELFF	TGTGCCAGTAGTATTGCCAGTTTGAACACCGGGGAGCTGTTTTTT
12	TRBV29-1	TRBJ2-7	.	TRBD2	CSVLTGGYEQYF	TGCAGCGTTTTAACGGGAGGTTACGAGCAGTACTTC
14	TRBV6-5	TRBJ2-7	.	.	CASSYSSASYEQYF	TGCGCCAGCAGTTACAGTAGCGCCTCCTACGAGCAGTACTTC